The rows below give T cell receptor beta chains drawn from one sample of a study of radiotherapy plus CTLA-4 blockade in lung cancer. Only in-frame clones appear in the TCRdb table, and some are missing; sequencing was by immunoSEQ multiplex PCR. The profile shows about 77,000 clones, roughly 74% of them singletons. The source was peripheral blood, collected from a patient treated with radiotherapy plus ipilimumab. Receptors originate from a human donor with non-small cell lung cancer whose response to radiotherapy plus ipilimumab could not be evaluated. The CDR3 runs from the conserved cysteine through the conserved F or W. The D gene is left open where the match is weak. Clone size is not always given. Where it is, it says once, few, many or a class for expanded clones.

V	size	J	D	DNA	CDR3
TRBV10-3	-	TRBJ2-1	-	TGTGCCATCAGTGAGTTTGGGGGGACCGCCGGCAATGAGCAGTTCTTC	CAISEFGGTAGNEQFF
TRBV9	-	TRBJ2-3	-	TGTGCCAGCAGCGACCCCGGAGATGCTAGCACAGATACGCAGTATTTT	CASSDPGDASTDTQYF
TRBV9	once	TRBJ2-7	TRBD2	TGTGCCAGCAGCACGGCGGGACTAGCGGACTACGAGCAGTACTTC	CASSTAGLADYEQYF
TRBV4-2	-	TRBJ2-5	TRBD1	TGTGCCAGCAGCCGACAGGGGAAGGAGACCCAGTACTTC	CASSRQGKETQYF
TRBV7-2	few	TRBJ2-2	-	TGTGCCAGCAGCTCACAACAGGGTATCACCGGGGAGCTGTTTTTT	CASSSQQGITGELFF
TRBV7-2	-	TRBJ2-5	-	TGTGCCAGCAGCTGGACGGGGCAAGAGACCCAGTACTTC	CASSWTGQETQYF
TRBV7-9	-	TRBJ2-1	TRBD2	TGTGCCAGCAGCTTCGGGACTAGCGGGACCCGTGGGGATTTCTTC	CASSFGTSGTRGDFF
TRBV7-8	-	TRBJ1-6	TRBD1	TGTGCCAGCAGCCTTCGACAGGGGATCTCACCCCTCCACTTT	CASSLRQGISPLHF
TRBV18	-	TRBJ1-1	-	TGTGCCAGCTCACTTTCAGCGAAGGACACTGAAGCTTTCTTT	CASSLSAKDTEAFF
TRBV6-5	few	TRBJ2-1	TRBD2	TGTGCCAGCAGTCCCGGACTAGTTGGGAACCAGTTCTTC	CASSPGLVGNQFF
TRBV7-9	-	TRBJ1-2	-	TGTGCCAGCAGCTTACAGTCCCGCGGCTACACCTTC	CASSLQSRGYTF
TRBV5-4	-	TRBJ1-2	TRBD1	TGTGCCAGCAGCTTTTCAGGGGGCTATGGCTACACCTTC	CASSFSGGYGYTF
TRBV30	-	TRBJ2-7	-	TGTGCCTGGTCATACGGGGTTTCCTACGAGCAGTACTTC	CAWSYGVSYEQYF
TRBV5-6	few	TRBJ1-1	-	TGTGCCAGCAGCTTGTCTCTGTGGCGGCGGATGAACACTGAAGCTTTCTTT	CASSLSLWRRMNTEAFF
TRBV9	-	TRBJ1-2	-	TGTGCCAGCAGCGTAGTAGAGGGAGGTGGCTACACCTTC	CASSVVEGGGYTF
TRBV4-2	-	TRBJ2-7	TRBD2	TGTGCCAGCAGCCAAGGGGGACTAGCGGGAGGCACCTACGAGCAGTACTTC	CASSQGGLAGGTYEQYF